This T cell receptor (beta chain) was sequenced during a study of T-cell memory formation after mild COVID-19. Study information: TCR clusters showed largely donor specificity.

Employing constant-segment primers, 5'RACE generated TCR alpha and TCR beta cDNA libraries bearing sample barcodes and UMIs. TCRdb ran MiXCR on the 5' RACE reads and lists one entry per CDR3 protein. The sample has 550,000 to 700,000 distinct CDR3 sequences, 15% to 20% seen once. The V gene end was trimmed by 6 bases and the J gene end by 14 bases; junction bases not matched to a gene: 6. The CDR3 totals 11 residues. Germline-derived CDR1 and CDR2 are ENHRY and SYGVKD. Findings and caveats of the study: The authors did not confirm SARS-CoV-2 specificity of second-wave clones peaking day 37. Contracting CD8+ clones were enriched in EMRA, CD4+ mainly in CM and EM.

Details on this clonotype: The antigen is not known.

Source material: PBMCs or a T cell subset sorted from them (not recorded which). This rearrangement joins TRBV10-3 to TRBJ2-1; the match to TRBD2 covers 8 bases. The receptor was isolated from an adult woman who had mild COVID-19 (a few samples of this study predate the infection). Cell type and time point are not known. CDR3 DNA sequence: TGTGCCATCAGGCTACTAGCGGACGAGTTCTTC. It translates to CAIRLLADEFF.